Below are 8 T cell receptor beta chains sequenced from a single sample in a study of T cells in Graves' hyperthyroidism and ophthalmopathy. TCR beta CDR3 regions were amplified from RNA transcripts. In the first-round RT-PCR of the TCR CDR3, the HTBI primer set was used. MiXCR was run by TCRdb on the multiplex PCR reads, yielding one entry per CDR3 protein. This sample has over 250,000 distinct CDR3 sequences, with roughly an eighth found just once. The sample taken for sequencing was blood. The source of these receptors is a woman in her thirties or forties with Graves' ophthalmopathy.

Comment on this clonotype: One junction end disagrees with the germline gene, perhaps due to a read error. The chain recombines TRBV4-1 with TRBJ1-3; no definite D call. Germline V gene lookup returns CDR1 MGHRA and CDR2 YSYEKL. CDR3 length equals 16 residues. The CDR3 loop is CASSLGSSSSGNTVYF. The CDR3, as DNA: TGCGCCAGCAGCCTTGGTAGCTCGAGCTCTGGAAACACCGTATATTTT.

The chain joins TRBV7-2 to TRBJ1-3; 8 bases are shared with TRBD1. The CDR3 contains 18 residues. Germline V gene data show CDR1 as SGHTA and CDR2 as FQGNSA. With V trimmed by 1 base and J by 4 bases, 12 bases remained unmatched. CDR3 DNA: TGTGCCAGCAGCTTAGTGGGGGGGCAGGGGGCGTTCGGAAACACCATATATTTT. Its translation: CASSLVGGQGAFGNTIYF.

The sample holds many counts of this clonotype. This CDR3 is CASSHSGRADTGELFF. The CDR3 DNA reads as TGTGCCAGCAGTCATAGCGGGAGGGCCGACACCGGGGAGCTGTTTTTT. This chain connects TRBV2 to TRBJ2-2, with 11 bases that match TRBD2. The CDR3 extends over 16 amino acids. Per the germline V gene, CDR1 is SNHLY and CDR2 is FYNNEI. The V and J ends lost 5 bases and 3 bases, in that order; junction bases with no gene match: 5.

In its sample, this clonotype was seen many times. The rearrangement uses TRBV27 and TRBJ2-4; 8 nucleotides align to TRBD2. Germline V CDR1 and CDR2: MNHEY, SMNVEV (reference sequence). The CDR3 contains 17 residues. After removal of 1 base from V and 0 bases from J, the junction contained 5 bases not matched to a gene. This CDR3 is CASSLYSLAGAKNIQYF. The CDR3 DNA is TGTGCCAGCAGTTTATACAGCCTAGCGGGAGCCAAAAACATTCAGTACTTC.

V usage is TRBV29-1 and J usage is TRBJ2-5; 12 bases fit TRBD1. With V trimmed by 7 bases and J by 5 bases, 5 bases remained unmatched. CDR1 is SQVTM, CDR2 ANQGSEA, per germline. This CDR3 contains 13 residues. CDR3 amino acids: CSAGTGGGETQYF. Here the CDR3 DNA reads TGCAGCGCAGGGACAGGGGGCGGTGAGACCCAGTACTTC. Supplemented by reference TRBV29-1 and TRBJ2-5, the full variable domain reads SAVISQKPSRDICQRGTSLTIQCQVDSQVTMMFWYRQQPGQSLTLIATANQGSEATYESGFVIDKFPISRPNLTFSTLTVSNMSPEDSSIYLCSAGTGGGETQYFGPGTRLLVL.

J is TRBJ2-7 and V is TRBV7-9, with D tentatively TRBD1 (6 bases). Germline CDR1 is SEHNR and CDR2 is FQNEAQ (reference sequence). The CDR3 runs to 13 residues. Trimming left V 9 bases short and J 1 base short, with 13 bases between. CDR3 sequence (DNA): TGTGCCAGGATTAAGGGGGTATCCTACGAGCAGTACTTC. As protein: CARIKGVSYEQYF.

This clonotype was seen many times. The rearrangement joins TRBV7-9 to TRBJ2-3; D is ambiguous. Per germline, CDR1 SEHNR and CDR2 FQNEAQ (reference sequence). The CDR3 extends over 12 amino acids. Trimming left V 5 bases short and J 10 bases short, with 13 bases between. This chain's CDR3 is CASSQFLVAQYF. The CDR3 DNA follows: TGTGCCAGCAGCCAATTTCTAGTGGCGCAGTATTTT.

This clonotype was recorded many times. The chain uses TRBV13 and TRBJ2-1; D is unresolved. CDR1 is PRHDT, CDR2 FYEKMQ, per germline (reference sequence). Trimming took 5 bases from V and 6 from J, leaving 8 bases between them. The CDR3 has 12 amino acids. DNA for the CDR3: TGTGCCAGCAGCCGATCCGCCAATGAGCAGTTCTTC. This gives the protein CASSRSANEQFF.